The rows below give T cell receptor beta chains drawn from one sample of a study of T-cell reconstitution after alpha-beta-depleted transplantation in children. In TCRdb, the PCR reads were re-called with MiXCR into one record per CDR3 protein. The data show approximately 490,000 distinct CDR3 sequences, approximately 12% seen once. The sequencing here drew on PBMCs from the stem cell graft donor, taken from the stem cell graft. The receptor set was obtained from a human donor who donated a stem cell graft to a child with combined immunodeficiency. The CDR3 runs from the conserved cysteine through the conserved F or W. A D gene is named only where the DNA matches it firmly. Only some rows state a clone size, as once, few, many or a class for expanded clones.

d_gene: -; abundance: many; j_gene: TRBJ2-2; v_gene: TRBV4-3; CDR3nt: TGCGCCAGCAGCCATACGCTATCTGGGATCAAGACCGGGGAGCTGTTTTTT; CDR3aa: CASSHTLSGIKTGELFF
d_gene: -; abundance: -; j_gene: TRBJ2-7; v_gene: TRBV20-1; CDR3nt: TGCAGTGTTACCGGGAACAACTACGAGCAGTACTTC; CDR3aa: CSVTGNNYEQYF
d_gene: TRBD1; abundance: few; j_gene: TRBJ2-1; v_gene: TRBV19; CDR3nt: TGTGCCAGTAGTGTGACAGCGGGACAGGGTTTCTATGAGCAGTTCTTC; CDR3aa: CASSVTAGQGFYEQFF
d_gene: TRBD1; abundance: few; j_gene: TRBJ2-1; v_gene: TRBV7-8; CDR3nt: TGTGCCAGCAGCCCGAGGGGGACAGGGGGCTCTCGGTACAATGAGCAGTTCTTC; CDR3aa: CASSPRGTGGSRYNEQFF
d_gene: -; abundance: few; j_gene: TRBJ1-5; v_gene: TRBV18; CDR3nt: TGTGCCAGCTCACCATTCGGGGGTAATCAGCCCCAGCATTTT; CDR3aa: CASSPFGGNQPQHF
d_gene: TRBD1; abundance: -; j_gene: TRBJ2-5; v_gene: TRBV5-1; CDR3nt: TGCGCCAGCAGCCCCCGGGACAGCGGAGTATCCCAAGAGACCCAGTACTTC; CDR3aa: CASSPRDSGVSQETQYF
d_gene: -; abundance: -; j_gene: TRBJ2-2; v_gene: TRBV12-3/TRBV12-4; CDR3nt: TGTGCCAGCACCCTCTGGGGCGGGGAGCTGTTTTTT; CDR3aa: CASTLWGGELFF
d_gene: TRBD1; abundance: few; j_gene: TRBJ2-6; v_gene: TRBV5-6; CDR3nt: TGTGCCAGCAGCTTAGCCGGACAGGGAAACGTCCTGACTTTC; CDR3aa: CASSLAGQGNVLTF
d_gene: TRBD1; abundance: -; j_gene: TRBJ1-2; v_gene: TRBV7-2; CDR3nt: TGTGCCAGCAGGAGAACAGGGGCGAACTATGGCTACACCTTC; CDR3aa: CASRRTGANYGYTF
d_gene: -; abundance: many; j_gene: TRBJ2-2; v_gene: TRBV7-3; CDR3nt: TGTGCCAGCAGCTTAAGGGGGGCGACCTCCACCGGGGAGCTGTTTTTT; CDR3aa: CASSLRGATSTGELFF
d_gene: TRBD1; abundance: -; j_gene: TRBJ1-4; v_gene: TRBV4-2; CDR3nt: TGTGCCAGCAGCCAACTGGGACAGAATAATGAAAAACTGTTTTTT; CDR3aa: CASSQLGQNNEKLFF
d_gene: -; abundance: few; j_gene: TRBJ2-5; v_gene: TRBV20-1; CDR3nt: TGCAGTGCGGACAACCTGGGGGCTAGGGCACAAGAGACCCAGTACTTC; CDR3aa: CSADNLGARAQETQYF
d_gene: TRBD2; abundance: many; j_gene: TRBJ2-3; v_gene: TRBV4-3; CDR3nt: TGCGCCAGCAGCCATTTGACTAGCGGGGGGGCCGTTACGCAGTATTTT; CDR3aa: CASSHLTSGGAVTQYF
d_gene: -; abundance: many; j_gene: TRBJ2-3; v_gene: TRBV27; CDR3nt: TGTGCCAGGGTGCTCACAGATACGCAGTATTTT; CDR3aa: CARVLTDTQYF
d_gene: TRBD1; abundance: -; j_gene: TRBJ2-7; v_gene: TRBV4-2; CDR3nt: TGTGCCAGCAGCCAAGATCCGGGACAGGGATCCTACGAGCAGTACTTC; CDR3aa: CASSQDPGQGSYEQYF
d_gene: TRBD2; abundance: -; j_gene: TRBJ2-2; v_gene: TRBV4-1; CDR3nt: TGCGCCAGCAGCCAAGTCGGAGACTTCTGGGGGCTAGCGGGAGAAGAGGCCGGGGAGCTGTTTTTT; CDR3aa: CASSQVGDFWGLAGEEAGELFF
d_gene: TRBD2; abundance: many; j_gene: TRBJ2-2; v_gene: TRBV20-1; CDR3nt: TGCAGTGCTAGGGATAGCGGGAGAAGGATCACCGGGGAGCTGTTTTTT; CDR3aa: CSARDSGRRITGELFF
d_gene: -; abundance: -; j_gene: TRBJ2-3; v_gene: TRBV12-3/TRBV12-4; CDR3nt: TGTGCCAGCAGCCCCCTGATGGAGAGATGGGCGCAGTATTTT; CDR3aa: CASSPLMERWAQYF
d_gene: -; abundance: -; j_gene: TRBJ2-6; v_gene: TRBV11-2; CDR3nt: TGTGCCAGCAGCTTATTCGGTGACCCCAGGACTGGGGCCAACGTCCTGACTTTC; CDR3aa: CASSLFGDPRTGANVLTF
d_gene: TRBD2; abundance: many; j_gene: TRBJ2-3; v_gene: TRBV20-1; CDR3nt: TGCAGTGCTAGCGTTTTAGCGGGAGGCGCAGATACGCAGTATTTT; CDR3aa: CSASVLAGGADTQYF
d_gene: -; abundance: many; j_gene: TRBJ2-2; v_gene: TRBV29-1; CDR3nt: TGCAGCGTCGGCGGCCTTACGAACACCGGGGAGCTGTTTTTT; CDR3aa: CSVGGLTNTGELFF
d_gene: TRBD1; abundance: -; j_gene: TRBJ2-2; v_gene: TRBV12-3/TRBV12-4; CDR3nt: TGTGCCAGCAGAACCGGGACAGGGGGCAACACCGGGGAGCTGTTTTTT; CDR3aa: CASRTGTGGNTGELFF
d_gene: TRBD2; abundance: few; j_gene: TRBJ2-3; v_gene: TRBV2; CDR3nt: TGTGCCAGCAGTGACGGGACTAGCGGGGGCATACGCACAGATACGCAGTATTTT; CDR3aa: CASSDGTSGGIRTDTQYF
d_gene: TRBD1; abundance: few; j_gene: TRBJ2-3; v_gene: TRBV6-2/TRBV6-3; CDR3nt: TGTGCCAGCAGTTACGGGACAGGGGCATACACAGATACGCAGTATTTT; CDR3aa: CASSYGTGAYTDTQYF
d_gene: TRBD1; abundance: many; j_gene: TRBJ1-1; v_gene: TRBV4-1; CDR3nt: TGCGCCAGCAGCACCTTGACAGGGGGCTGGACTGAAGCTTTCTTT; CDR3aa: CASSTLTGGWTEAFF
d_gene: -; abundance: many; j_gene: TRBJ2-7; v_gene: TRBV6-6; CDR3nt: TGTGCCAGCAGTTACGAGCTAGCGCTGGAGGAGTACTTC; CDR3aa: CASSYELALEEYF
d_gene: -; abundance: -; j_gene: TRBJ1-1; v_gene: TRBV3-1; CDR3nt: TGTGCCAGCAGCCAAGAATGGGAATACACTGAAGCTTTCTTT; CDR3aa: CASSQEWEYTEAFF
d_gene: TRBD1; abundance: few; j_gene: TRBJ2-1; v_gene: TRBV5-1; CDR3nt: TGCGCCAGCAGCCGCATCGGGACAGCTTACAATGAGCAGTTCTTC; CDR3aa: CASSRIGTAYNEQFF
d_gene: -; abundance: many; j_gene: TRBJ2-3; v_gene: TRBV5-1; CDR3nt: TGCGCCAGCAGCTTAGGCGCTGGAGGGGATACGCAGTATTTT; CDR3aa: CASSLGAGGDTQYF
d_gene: -; abundance: -; j_gene: TRBJ2-5; v_gene: TRBV15; CDR3nt: TGTGCCACCAGCAGAGATCAAGAGACCCAGTACTTC; CDR3aa: CATSRDQETQYF
d_gene: -; abundance: few; j_gene: TRBJ1-3; v_gene: TRBV19; CDR3nt: TGTGCCAGTAGCCAGACAGTTATAGGAAACACCATATATTTT; CDR3aa: CASSQTVIGNTIYF
d_gene: -; abundance: many; j_gene: TRBJ2-2; v_gene: TRBV29-1; CDR3nt: TGCAGCGTCCCGGGGCCGGACGGGGAGCTGTTTTTT; CDR3aa: CSVPGPDGELFF
d_gene: TRBD1; abundance: many; j_gene: TRBJ2-5; v_gene: TRBV7-2; CDR3nt: TGTGCCAGCAGAGTGCCGGGACAGGGCCCTCAAGAGACCCAGTACTTC; CDR3aa: CASRVPGQGPQETQYF
d_gene: -; abundance: few; j_gene: TRBJ1-1; v_gene: TRBV12-3/TRBV12-4; CDR3nt: TGTGCCAGCAGCACTTTTTTACGGGGACCGTGGACTGAAGCTTTCTTT; CDR3aa: CASSTFLRGPWTEAFF
d_gene: -; abundance: -; j_gene: TRBJ2-4; v_gene: TRBV28; CDR3nt: TGTGCCAGCAGACAGGGGGGGATGGAAAACATTCAGTACTTC; CDR3aa: CASRQGGMENIQYF
d_gene: -; abundance: once; j_gene: TRBJ1-4; v_gene: TRBV5-4; CDR3nt: TGTGCCAGCGGGCGTTGGCATGAAAAACTGTTTTTT; CDR3aa: CASGRWHEKLFF
d_gene: TRBD2; abundance: few; j_gene: TRBJ2-3; v_gene: TRBV11-2; CDR3nt: TGTGCCAGCAGCTTAATGCGGGAGGCTCGATATTTT; CDR3aa: CASSLMREARYF